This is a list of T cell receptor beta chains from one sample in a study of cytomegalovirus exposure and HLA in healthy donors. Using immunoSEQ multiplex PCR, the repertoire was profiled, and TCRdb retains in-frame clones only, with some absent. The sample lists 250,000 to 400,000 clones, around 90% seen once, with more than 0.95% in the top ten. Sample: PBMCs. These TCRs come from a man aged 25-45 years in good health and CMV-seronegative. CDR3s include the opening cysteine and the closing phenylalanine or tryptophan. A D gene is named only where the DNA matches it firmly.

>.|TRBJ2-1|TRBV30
TGTGCCTGGGCGTCTCGGAATGAGCAGTTCTTC
CAWASRNEQFF
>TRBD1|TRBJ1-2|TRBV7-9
TGTGCCAGCAGCTTTCCCGTTGACAGGGGAAAAAGCTATGGCTACACCTTC
CASSFPVDRGKSYGYTF
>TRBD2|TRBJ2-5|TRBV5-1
TGCGCCAGCAGCGGAAAAGCCGGGACTAGCGTTCGGGGGGAGACCCAGTACTTC
CASSGKAGTSVRGETQYF
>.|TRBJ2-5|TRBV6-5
TGTGCCAGCAGACACCGTAAGCAAGAGACCCAGTACTTC
CASRHRKQETQYF
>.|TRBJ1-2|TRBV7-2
TGTGCCAGCAGCCCCTACAGCCTAACAGGCGGCGGAAGCTATGGCTACACCTTC
CASSPYSLTGGGSYGYTF
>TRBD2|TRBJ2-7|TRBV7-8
TGTGCCAGCAGCTTAGCGACTAGCGGGGCCTACGAGCAGTACTTC
CASSLATSGAYEQYF
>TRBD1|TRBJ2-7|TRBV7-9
TGTGCCAGCAGCGTGCCGGGACAGGTCTACGAGCAGTACTTC
CASSVPGQVYEQYF
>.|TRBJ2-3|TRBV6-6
TGTGCCAGCAGTTTTACTAGGGATACGCAGTATTTT
CASSFTRDTQYF
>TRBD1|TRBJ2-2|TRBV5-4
TGTGCCAGCAGCTTAATAGGGGGCTTCACCGGGGAGCTGTTTTTT
CASSLIGGFTGELFF
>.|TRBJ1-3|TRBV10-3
TGTGCCATCTTGAGCTCTGGAAACACCATATATTTT
CAILSSGNTIYF
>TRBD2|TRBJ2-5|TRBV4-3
TGCGCCAGCAGCTTTCGGACTAGCGGGGGGGCCGCAGAGACCCAGTACTTC
CASSFRTSGGAAETQYF
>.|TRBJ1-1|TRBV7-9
TGTGCCAGCAGCTTGGGTTCCCCAATTGGGGCGAGGGAAGCTTTCTTT
CASSLGSPIGAREAFF
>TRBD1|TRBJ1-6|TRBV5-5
TGTGCCAGCAGCAATCCGGGACAGTATAATTCACCCCTCCACTTT
CASSNPGQYNSPLHF
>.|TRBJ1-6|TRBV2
TGTGCCAGCAGAAGCCGGGATATCGGATATAATTCACCCCTCCACTTT
CASRSRDIGYNSPLHF
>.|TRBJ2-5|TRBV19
TGTGCCAGTAGTTTCCCACCGGAAGAGACCCAGTACTTC
CASSFPPEETQYF
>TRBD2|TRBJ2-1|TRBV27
TGTGCCAGCAGTCCAGCGGGGAGCTCCTACAATGAGCAGTTCTTC
CASSPAGSSYNEQFF
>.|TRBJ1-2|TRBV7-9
TGTGCCAGCAGCTTAGCGCACGGGTTTAACTATGGCTACACCTTC
CASSLAHGFNYGYTF
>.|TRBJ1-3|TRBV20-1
TGCAGTGCGAGCTCTGGAAACACCATATATTTT
CSASSGNTIYF
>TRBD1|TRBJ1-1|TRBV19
TGTGCCAGTAGCCGGGGCACCGGGACAGGGGTTACTGAAGCTTTCTTT
CASSRGTGTGVTEAFF
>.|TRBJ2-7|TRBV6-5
TGTGCCAGCAGTTACCGGGGTTTCCAGTACTTC
CASSYRGFQYF
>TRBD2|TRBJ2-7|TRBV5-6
TGTGCCAGCAGCCCGGGGCTAGCGGCATACGAGCAGTACTTC
CASSPGLAAYEQYF
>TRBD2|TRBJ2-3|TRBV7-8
TGTGCCAGCAGCTCGACCCTCCTAGCGGGGGGACGGGGGTATACGCAGTATTTT
CASSSTLLAGGRGYTQYF
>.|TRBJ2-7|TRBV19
TGTGCCAGTAGTATAGCCTTCTCGGCAGGGCACGAGCAGTACTTC
CASSIAFSAGHEQYF
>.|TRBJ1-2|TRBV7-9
TGTGCCAGCAGCTTCGAGGGGGAAAACTATGGCTACACCTTC
CASSFEGENYGYTF
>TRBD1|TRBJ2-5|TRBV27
TGTGCCAGCAGGGCCTCGGGACAGGGGATTGAGACCCAGTACTTC
CASRASGQGIETQYF
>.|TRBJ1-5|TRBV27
TGTGCCAGCAGTTCCGTTAGCAATCAGCCCCAGCATTTT
CASSSVSNQPQHF
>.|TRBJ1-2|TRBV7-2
TGTGCCAGCAGCACGAACGTATGGACAGACTATGGCTACACCTTC
CASSTNVWTDYGYTF
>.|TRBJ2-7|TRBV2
TGTGCCAGCCGCCGCCAGGGGCAACAATACGAGCAGTACTTC
CASRRQGQQYEQYF
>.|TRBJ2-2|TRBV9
TGTGCCAGCAGCCCCCCGCGGGCCCTCGGAGAGCTGTTTTTT
CASSPPRALGELFF
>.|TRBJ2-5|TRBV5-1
TGCGCCAGCAGCTCTAACAGATTACCCCAAGAGACCCAGTACTTC
CASSSNRLPQETQYF
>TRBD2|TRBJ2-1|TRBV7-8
TGTGCCAGCAGCTTTTTAGCGGGGGGTGGAAATGAGCAGTTCTTC
CASSFLAGGGNEQFF